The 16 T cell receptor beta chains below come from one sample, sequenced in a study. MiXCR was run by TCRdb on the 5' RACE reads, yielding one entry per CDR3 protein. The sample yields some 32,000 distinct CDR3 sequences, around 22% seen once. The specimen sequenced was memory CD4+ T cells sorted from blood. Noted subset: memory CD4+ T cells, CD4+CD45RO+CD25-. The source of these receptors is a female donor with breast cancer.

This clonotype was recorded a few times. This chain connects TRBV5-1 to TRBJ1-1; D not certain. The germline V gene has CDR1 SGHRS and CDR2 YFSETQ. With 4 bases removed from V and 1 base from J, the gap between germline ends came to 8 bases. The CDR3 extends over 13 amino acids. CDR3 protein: CASSRGQNTEAFF. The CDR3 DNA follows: TGCGCCAGCAGCCGCGGCCAGAACACTGAAGCTTTCTTT.

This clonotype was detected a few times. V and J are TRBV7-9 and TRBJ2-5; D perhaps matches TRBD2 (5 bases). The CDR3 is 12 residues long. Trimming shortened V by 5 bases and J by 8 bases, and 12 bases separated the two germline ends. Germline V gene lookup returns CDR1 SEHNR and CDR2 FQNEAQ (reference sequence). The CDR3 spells CASSPSRETQYF. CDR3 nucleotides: TGTGCCAGCAGCCCTTCCCGGGAAACCCAGTACTTC.

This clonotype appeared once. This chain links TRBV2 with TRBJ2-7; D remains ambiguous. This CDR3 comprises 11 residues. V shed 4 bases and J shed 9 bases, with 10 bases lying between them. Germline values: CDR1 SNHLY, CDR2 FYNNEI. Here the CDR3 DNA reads TGTGCCAGCAGTGGGGGTTTTGGGCAGTACTTC. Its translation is CASSGGFGQYF.

CDR3 residues: CASNSKGGELFF. The CDR3 nucleotides read TGTGCCAGCAACTCGAAGGGCGGGGAGCTGTTTTTT. The chain combines TRBV7-3 with TRBJ2-2, with D hard to call. Germline assignment: CDR1 SGHTA and CDR2 FQGTGA. The CDR3 consists of 12 residues. V lost 7 bases and J lost 7, with 10 bases in between.

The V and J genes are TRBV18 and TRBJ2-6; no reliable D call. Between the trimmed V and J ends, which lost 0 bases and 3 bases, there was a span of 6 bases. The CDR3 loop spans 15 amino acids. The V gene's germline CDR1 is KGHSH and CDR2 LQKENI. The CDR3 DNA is TGTGCCAGCTCACCACCCCACCTTGGGGCCAACGTCCTGACTTTC. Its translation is CASSPPHLGANVLTF.

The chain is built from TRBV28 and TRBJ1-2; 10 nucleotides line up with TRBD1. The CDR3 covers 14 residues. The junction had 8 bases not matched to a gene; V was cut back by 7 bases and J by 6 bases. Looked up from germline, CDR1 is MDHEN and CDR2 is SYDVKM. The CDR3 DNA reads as TGTGCCAGCATCGACAGGGGGCTCGAGGATGGCTACACCTTC. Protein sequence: CASIDRGLEDGYTF.

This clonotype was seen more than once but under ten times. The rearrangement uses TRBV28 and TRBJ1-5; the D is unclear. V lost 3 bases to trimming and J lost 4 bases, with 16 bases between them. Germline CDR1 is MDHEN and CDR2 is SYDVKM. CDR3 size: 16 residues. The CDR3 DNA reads TGTGCCAGCAGTTTCCCCGACAAGCATCCTAATCAGCCCCAGCATTTT. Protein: CASSFPDKHPNQPQHF.

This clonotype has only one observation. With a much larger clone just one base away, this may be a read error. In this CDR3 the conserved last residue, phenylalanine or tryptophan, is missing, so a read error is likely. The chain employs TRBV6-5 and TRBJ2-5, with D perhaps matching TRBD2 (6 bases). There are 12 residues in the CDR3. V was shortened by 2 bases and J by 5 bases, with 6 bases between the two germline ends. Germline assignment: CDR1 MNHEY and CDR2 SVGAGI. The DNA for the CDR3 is TGTGCCAGCAGTTACGGGGGGGAGACCCAGTACCTC. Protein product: CASSYGGETQYL.

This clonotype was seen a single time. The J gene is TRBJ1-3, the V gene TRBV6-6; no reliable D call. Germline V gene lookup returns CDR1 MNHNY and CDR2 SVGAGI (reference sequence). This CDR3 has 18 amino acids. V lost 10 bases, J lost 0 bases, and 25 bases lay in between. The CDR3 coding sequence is TGTGCCAACAGACAACGTCTGGCCCAAATCTACTCTGGAAACACCATATATTTT. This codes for CANRQRLAQIYSGNTIYF.

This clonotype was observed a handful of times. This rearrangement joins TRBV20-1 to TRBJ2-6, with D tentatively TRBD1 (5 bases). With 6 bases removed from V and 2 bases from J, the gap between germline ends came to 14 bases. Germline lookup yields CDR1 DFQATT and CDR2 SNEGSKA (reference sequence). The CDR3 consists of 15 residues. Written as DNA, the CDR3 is TGCAGTGCCGCTGACGGCAGGGCTGGGGCCAACGTCCTGACTTTC. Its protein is CSAADGRAGANVLTF.

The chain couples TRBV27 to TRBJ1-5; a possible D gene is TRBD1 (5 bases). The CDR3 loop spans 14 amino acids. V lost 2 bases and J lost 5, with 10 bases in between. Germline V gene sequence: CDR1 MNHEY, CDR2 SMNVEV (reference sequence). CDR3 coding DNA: TGTGCCAGCAGTTTAGGCAGGGTTGATCAGCCCCAGCATTTT. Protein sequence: CASSLGRVDQPQHF.

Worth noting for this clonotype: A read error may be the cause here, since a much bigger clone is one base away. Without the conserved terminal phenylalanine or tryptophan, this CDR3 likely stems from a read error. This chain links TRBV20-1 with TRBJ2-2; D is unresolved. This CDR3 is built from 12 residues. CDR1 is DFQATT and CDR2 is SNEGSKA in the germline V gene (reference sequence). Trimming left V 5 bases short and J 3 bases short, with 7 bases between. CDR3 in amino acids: CSACRDTGELFY. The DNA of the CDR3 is TGCAGTGCTTGTAGAGACACCGGGGAGCTGTTTTAT.

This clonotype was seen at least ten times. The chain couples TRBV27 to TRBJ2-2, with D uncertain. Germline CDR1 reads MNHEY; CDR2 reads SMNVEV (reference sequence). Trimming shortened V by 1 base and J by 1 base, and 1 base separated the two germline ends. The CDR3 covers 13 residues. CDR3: CASSLLNTGELFF. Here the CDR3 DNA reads TGTGCCAGCAGTTTATTGAACACCGGGGAGCTGTTTTTT.

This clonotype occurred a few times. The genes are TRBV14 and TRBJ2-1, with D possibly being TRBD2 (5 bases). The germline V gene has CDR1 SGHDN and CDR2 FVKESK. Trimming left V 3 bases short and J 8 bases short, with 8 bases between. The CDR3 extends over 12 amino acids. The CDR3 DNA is TGTGCCAGCAGCCAGGCGCGGGATGAGCAGTTCTTC. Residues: CASSQARDEQFF.

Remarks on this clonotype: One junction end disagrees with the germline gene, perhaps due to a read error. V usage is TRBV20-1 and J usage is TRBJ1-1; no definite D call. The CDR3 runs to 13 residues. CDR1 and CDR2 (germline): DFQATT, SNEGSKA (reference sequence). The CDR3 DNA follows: TGCAGTGCTAGAGATTTATTGGGTGTTGAAGCTTCCTTT. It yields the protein CSARDLLGVEASF.

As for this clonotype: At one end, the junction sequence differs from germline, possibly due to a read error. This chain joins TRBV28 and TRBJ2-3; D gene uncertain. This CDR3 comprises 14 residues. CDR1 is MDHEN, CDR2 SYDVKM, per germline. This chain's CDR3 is CASRPRVVTDKQYF. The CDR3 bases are TGTGCCAGCAGACCCCGGGTAGTAACAGATAAGCAGTATTTT.